A single sample gave rise to the 2 T cell receptor beta chains below, sequenced in a study of T-cell reconstitution after alpha-beta-depleted transplantation in children. During its preparation, the TCRbeta library received unique molecular identifiers. TCRdb called the PCR reads again in MiXCR, with one record for every CDR3 protein. The repertoire holds 360,000 or so distinct CDR3 sequences, with 20% as singletons. Sequencing was performed on PBMCs from the stem cell graft donor, taken from the stem cell graft. The origin of the receptors is a human donor who donated a stem cell graft to a child with acute myeloid leukemia.

DNA of the CDR3: TGTGCCAGCACCCTAGGACTAGCGGGAGTCGGCGGGGAGCTGTTTTTT. It is translated as CASTLGLAGVGGELFF. The chain is built from TRBV12-3 or TRBV12-4 and TRBJ2-2; 13 nucleotides match TRBD2. Trimming at V came to 7 bases and at J to 7 bases, leaving 9 bases not matched to a gene. This CDR3 region has 16 residues.

This clonotype was found a few times. The chain employs TRBV7-2 and TRBJ2-1; 16 bases are shared with TRBD2. The ends lost 5 bases at V and 11 bases at J; junction bases unmatched: 9. The CDR3 is 16 amino acids. Germline V gene data show CDR1 as SGHTA and CDR2 as FQGNSA. The CDR3 region is CASSQVGGLAGGQQFF. Here the CDR3 DNA reads TGTGCCAGCAGCCAGGTGGGGGGACTAGCGGGAGGGCAGCAGTTCTTC. Full variable domain (outside the CDR3, taken from reference TRBV7-2 and TRBJ2-1): GAGVSQSPSNKVTEKGKDVELRCDPISGHTALYWYRQSLGQGLEFLIYFQGNSAPDKSGLPSDRFSAERTGGSVSTLTIQRTQQEDSAVYLCASSQVGGLAGGQQFFGPGTRLTVL.